The sequence of this T cell receptor beta chain was determined in a study of OX40 agonist ivuxolimab in advanced cancers. Study conclusions and caveats: Among the lowest peripheral clonal expansion occurred in 0.1-3.0 mg/kg partial responders.

The V end was cut by 1 base, the J end by 5 bases, with 11 bases between. The germline V gene has CDR1 LNHDA and CDR2 SQIVND (reference sequence). The CDR3 consists of 14 residues. Clones were sequenced by immunoSEQ multiplex PCR, and TCRdb holds only the in-frame ones, with some missing. The table lists some 75,000 clones, around nine tenths of them singletons. With regard to this clone: The antigen remains unidentified.

Here the sequenced sample was CD4+ or CD8+ T cells sorted from blood, taken in a trial of the OX40 agonist ivuxolimab. This TCR was recovered from an adult with an advanced solid tumor such as melanoma, head and neck, liver or kidney cancer. This rearrangement joins TRBV19 to TRBJ2-5; the D gene is possibly TRBD2 (6 bases). The CDR3 sequence: CASSIVGGKETQYF. The CDR3 nucleotides read TGTGCCAGTAGTATAGTTGGAGGGAAGGAGACCCAGTACTTC. Full variable domain (missing parts from reference TRBV19 and TRBJ2-5): DGGITQSPKYLFRKEGQNVTLSCEQNLNHDAMYWYRQDPGQGLRLIYYSQIVNDFQKGDIAEGYSVSREKKESFPLTVTSAQKNPTAFYLCASSIVGGKETQYFGPGTRLLVL.